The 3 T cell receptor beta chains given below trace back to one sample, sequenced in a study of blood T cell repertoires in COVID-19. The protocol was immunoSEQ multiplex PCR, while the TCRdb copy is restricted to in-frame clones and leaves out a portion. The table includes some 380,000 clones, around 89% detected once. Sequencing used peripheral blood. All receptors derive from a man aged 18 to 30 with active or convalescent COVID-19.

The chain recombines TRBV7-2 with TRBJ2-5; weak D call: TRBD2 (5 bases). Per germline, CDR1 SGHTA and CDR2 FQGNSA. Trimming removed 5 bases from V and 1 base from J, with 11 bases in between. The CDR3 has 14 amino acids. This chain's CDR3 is CASSPRGIQETQYF. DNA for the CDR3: TGTGCCAGCAGCCCCCGGGGAATCCAAGAGACCCAGTACTTC.

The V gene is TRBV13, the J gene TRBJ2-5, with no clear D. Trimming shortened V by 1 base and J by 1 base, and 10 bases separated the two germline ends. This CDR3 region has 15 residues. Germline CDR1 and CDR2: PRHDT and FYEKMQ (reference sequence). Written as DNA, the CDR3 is TGTGCCAGCAGCTTAGCTGGGCTCCTCCAAGAGACCCAGTACTTC. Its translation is CASSLAGLLQETQYF. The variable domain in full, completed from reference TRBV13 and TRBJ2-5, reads AAGVIQSPRHLIKEKRETATLKCYPIPRHDTVYWYQQGPGQDPQFLISFYEKMQSDKGSIPDRFSAQQFSDYHSELNMSSLELGDSALYFCASSLAGLLQETQYFGPGTRLLVL.

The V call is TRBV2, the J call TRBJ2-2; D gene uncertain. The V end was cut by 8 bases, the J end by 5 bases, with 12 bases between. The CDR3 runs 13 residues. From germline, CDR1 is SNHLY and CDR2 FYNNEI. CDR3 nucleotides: TGTGCCAGCGCGGAGATTGGTACCGGGGAGCTGTTTTTT. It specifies CASAEIGTGELFF.